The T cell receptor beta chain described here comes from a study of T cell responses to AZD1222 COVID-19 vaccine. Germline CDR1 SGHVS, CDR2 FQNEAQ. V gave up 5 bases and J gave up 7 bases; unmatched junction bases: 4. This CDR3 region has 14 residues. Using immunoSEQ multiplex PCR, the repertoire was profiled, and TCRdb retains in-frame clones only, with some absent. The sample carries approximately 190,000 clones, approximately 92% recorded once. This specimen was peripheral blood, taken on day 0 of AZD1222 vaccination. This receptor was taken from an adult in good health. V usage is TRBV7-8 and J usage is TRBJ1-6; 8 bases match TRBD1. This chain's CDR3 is CASSTGQGNSPLHF. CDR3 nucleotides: TGTGCCAGCAGCACCGGACAGGGAAATTCACCCCTCCACTTT.